This is a list of T cell receptor beta chains from one sample in a study of OX40 agonist ivuxolimab in advanced cancers. TCRdb's copy holds only in-frame clones and misses some; the assay was immunoSEQ multiplex PCR. The repertoire includes roughly 53,000 clones, nearly 90% of them detected once, and around 1.5% sits in the top ten. Source: CD4+ or CD8+ T cells sorted from blood, taken in a trial of the OX40 agonist ivuxolimab. These receptors were obtained from an adult with an advanced solid tumor such as melanoma, head and neck, liver or kidney cancer. CDR3s leave out the opening cysteine and the closing phenylalanine or tryptophan. Rows may omit the clone size; those that give it use once, few, many or a size class.

>NA|TRBJ1-6|TRBV7-6
ASSLAPGSNNSPLH
>NA|TRBJ2-7|TRBV19
ASNDRVGIYEQY
>NA|TRBJ1-1|TRBV6-1
ASREGVNTEAF
>NA|TRBJ2-7|TRBV29-1
SVGLSSYEQY
>NA|TRBJ2-6|TRBV27
ASGGLAGTGANVLT
>NA|TRBJ2-3|TRBV11-2
ASSLNINTDTQY
>NA|TRBJ2-1|TRBV7-3
ASSATNHEYNEQF
>NA|TRBJ2-7|TRBV6-6
ASSARQAGQDEQY
>few|TRBJ2-2|TRBV27
ASSFSTGELF
>NA|TRBJ2-3|TRBV10-3
AISVDTTDTQY
>NA|TRBJ2-3|TRBV7-6
ASSLGRADTQY
>few|TRBJ1-5|TRBV2
ASRDTGVQPQH
>NA|TRBJ1-5|TRBV28
ASSSRPAGWSGQPQH
>NA|TRBJ2-3|TRBV5-8
ASSRGVLTDTQY
>once|TRBJ1-1|TRBV7-2
ASSLAENTEAF
>few|TRBJ2-1|TRBV7-7
ASSLAGGIDNEQF
>once|TRBJ2-3|TRBV5-4
ASSPAPSAVLSDTQY
>NA|TRBJ1-1|TRBV18
ASSPRMNTEAF
>NA|TRBJ1-1|TRBV20-1
SANRNTEAF
>NA|TRBJ2-2|TRBV7-3
ASSDTVPGELF
>NA|TRBJ2-5|TRBV11-3
ASSAGGGSETQY
>NA|TRBJ2-1|TRBV11-2
ASSLDQAGGF
>NA|TRBJ2-3|TRBV5-1
ASSLAGTDTQY
>NA|TRBJ2-1|TRBV13
ASSTGRYNEQF
>NA|TRBJ2-3|TRBV9
ASSVGGGGPSDTQY
>NA|TRBJ2-3|TRBV5-5
ASGPEGMRADTQY
>few|TRBJ2-3|TRBV30
AWQRGLNTDTQY
>once|TRBJ2-3|TRBV6-5
ASSYSNQRPDTQY
>NA|TRBJ1-4|TRBV5-1
ASSLMANEKLF
>NA|TRBJ1-6|TRBV5-1
ASSLQGQVDSPLH
>NA|TRBJ1-4|TRBV2
ASSETSLGNEKLF
>NA|TRBJ2-6|TRBV15
ATRPLSSGANVLT
>once|TRBJ2-7|TRBV30
AWSGGQGPYEQY
>NA|TRBJ1-1|TRBV5-1
ASSLMTGKSEAF
>NA|TRBJ2-3|TRBV6-5
ASSPGLSASDTQY
>NA|TRBJ2-2|TRBV5-5
ASSSRHPTGELF
>NA|TRBJ1-2|TRBV6-1
ASSEHRGYGYT
>once|TRBJ2-5|TRBV9
ASSVLGLAGPRETQY
>NA|TRBJ2-2|TRBV7-3
ASSQATSGRSGELF
>NA|TRBJ2-1|TRBV6-6
ASSYGTEYNEQF
>NA|TRBJ1-5|TRBV6-5
ASKSGQGAGQPQH
>NA|TRBJ2-1|TRBV19
ASSWGSAYNEQF
>few|TRBJ1-1|TRBV6-5
ASKVLVNTEAF
>NA|TRBJ2-3|TRBV5-1
ASSEGDGTDTQY
>few|TRBJ1-1|TRBV7-9
ASSHSTGANTEAF
>few|TRBJ1-1|TRBV5-6
ASSSTLNTEAF
>NA|TRBJ2-5|TRBV6-4
ASSVNSGELQETQY
>once|TRBJ1-3|TRBV6-6
ASIPSSGNTIY
>NA|NA|TRBV15
ATSRQVSAYEQY
>NA|TRBJ2-1|TRBV6-4
ASSDSGQGGNEQF
>NA|TRBJ2-1|TRBV4-1
ASSPLRIAGGDWNNEQF
>once|TRBJ2-7|TRBV5-5
ASSLAGSSIYEQY
>NA|TRBJ2-1|TRBV9
ASSSLAGGNNEQF
>NA|TRBJ1-2|TRBV21-1
ASREVVSNYGYT
>NA|TRBJ2-2|TRBV18
ASSQPGTGGNTGELF
>NA|TRBJ2-5|TRBV5-1
ASRPGDSRETQY
>NA|TRBJ2-5|TRBV19
ASRPRDGTRTQY
>once|TRBJ2-3|TRBV5-5
ASSPQGQGADTQY
>NA|TRBJ1-2|TRBV4-1
ASSQTGQGAEYGYT